This T cell receptor (beta chain) was obtained from a study of T cells in Graves' hyperthyroidism and ophthalmopathy. After removal of 5 bases from V and 7 bases from J, the junction contained 6 bases not matched to a gene. The V gene's germline CDR1 is SGHRS and CDR2 YFSETQ. The CDR3 extends over 13 amino acids. This clonotype occurred many times. Regions amplified from RNA transcripts were the TCR beta CDR3 regions. First-round RT-PCR of the TCR CDR3 relied on the HTBI primer set. MiXCR was run by TCRdb on the multiplex PCR reads, yielding one entry per CDR3 protein. Of roughly 510,000 distinct CDR3 sequences listed, 20% to 25% are singletons. Clinical symptoms, serum thyroxine, TRAb, thyroid ultrasound and orbital computed tomography informed diagnoses.

The V gene is TRBV5-1, the J gene TRBJ1-2; 9 bases agree with TRBD1. The sample consisted of blood. The sequence derives from a man in his late teens or twenties with Graves' hyperthyroidism. The CDR3, as DNA: TGCGCCAGCAGAATACAGGGGGCGCTTGGCTACACCTTC. Protein sequence: CASRIQGALGYTF.